This TCR beta chain was found in a study of blood T cell repertoires in COVID-19. About the study: The samples span acute and convalescent COVID-19 from the United States, Italy and Spain.

Germline V gives CDR1 MNHEY, CDR2 SMNVEV (reference sequence). CDR3 size: 11 residues. V was shortened by 10 bases and J by 6 bases, with 12 bases between the two germline ends. Assay used: immunoSEQ multiplex PCR; TCRdb lists only in-frame clones, some missing. The sample yields 55,000 to 90,000 clones, 85% to 90% seen once. The receptor was isolated from a human donor in a cohort sampled during active COVID-19. J is TRBJ1-1 and V is TRBV27; a possible D gene is TRBD1 (5 bases). What was sequenced was peripheral blood. This CDR3 reads CAIGAWAEAFF. In nucleotides, the CDR3 is TGTGCCATAGGGGCTTGGGCTGAAGCTTTCTTT.